This T cell receptor (beta chain) was sequenced in a study of blood T cell repertoires in COVID-19. Study-level background: Samples representing acute and convalescent COVID-19 were sourced from the United States, Italy and Spain. PBMCs, B-cell-depleted T cells, or T cells provided the cDNA or gDNA that made up the material.

Only in-frame clones appear in the TCRdb table, and some are missing; sequencing was by immunoSEQ multiplex PCR. Among about 310,000 clones listed, roughly 90% were seen once. Per the germline V gene, CDR1 is SNHLY and CDR2 is FYNNEI. V lost 7 bases to trimming and J lost 8 bases; unmatched junction nucleotides: 10. The CDR3 covers 14 residues. Study members were between roughly 18 and 89 years old and lived in approximately 25 US regions. Each participant's cohort was designated according to participant-reported clinical history. Sequencing was done on a sample of PBMCs or T cells enriched from blood (not recorded which). This TCR derives from a woman aged 18-29 years with acute COVID-19. The chain employs TRBV2 and TRBJ1-4; 7 bases match TRBD1. The CDR3 DNA follows: TGTGCCAGCACCGAGGGGGCGCGTGGGGAAAAACTGTTTTTT. Its translation: CASTEGARGEKLFF. The entire variable domain, with the rest obtained from reference TRBV2 and TRBJ1-4, is as follows: EPEVTQTPSHQVTQMGQEVILRCVPISNHLYFYWYRQILGQKVEFLVSFYNNEISEKSEIFDDQFSVERPDGSNFTLKIRSTKLEDSAMYFCASTEGARGEKLFFGSGTQLSVL.